This T cell receptor beta chain was captured by sequencing in a study of CXCR3-negative and CXCR3-positive naive CD8 T cells. Germline lookup yields CDR1 SSHAT and CDR2 FNYEAQ (reference sequence). CDR3 length: 19 residues. 5' RACE that incorporated UMI labels was used to prepare the TRB cDNA libraries. TCRdb reanalyzed the 5' RACE reads, giving one entry per CDR3 protein sequence and no DNA. Here the sample table reports some 61,000 distinct CDR3 sequences. The sample comprised naive CXCR3- CD8+ T cells from blood. Documented subset: CD45RO-CCR7+CD27+CD95- naive CD8+ T cells lacking CXCR3 (TNR3-). The chain is built from TRBV7-7 and TRBJ1-5; TCRdb designates TRBD1, a call that cannot be tested without DNA. The receptor was isolated from a human donor in good health. Some clones in this sample may be carry-over from other donors' samples. This CDR3 is CASSLDCPYGGISNQPQHF.